This T cell receptor beta chain was documented in a study of T cells in Graves' hyperthyroidism and ophthalmopathy. An absence of ophthalmopathy progression within 18 months meant stable Graves' hyperthyroidism. Not enrolled were patients with uncontrolled infection, other autoimmune disease, pregnancy or lactation. This clonotype was observed a few times. Its target is not known. RNA transcripts were the template for amplifying TCR beta CDR3 regions. The primer set for the first-round RT-PCR of the TCR CDR3 was HTBI. TCRdb re-derived calls from the multiplex PCR reads in MiXCR, one entry per CDR3 protein. The sample yields about 700,000 distinct CDR3 sequences, roughly 15% seen once. Trimming removed 6 bases from V and 0 bases from J; junction bases left unmatched: 2. The CDR3 sequence is 12 residues long. The V gene's germline CDR1 is GTSNPN and CDR2 SVGIG (reference sequence). Study-wide findings and caveats: Expanded thyroid clonotypes (above 0.001) were mostly also found in blood. Ophthalmopathy could be told apart from stable hyperthyroidism with a 13 V-J model.

The sequence came from a woman under 30 with Graves' hyperthyroidism. Sequencing was performed on blood. The rearrangement uses TRBV30 and TRBJ2-7, with 7 nucleotides matching TRBD1. The CDR3 loop reads CACRDSSYEQYF. The CDR3 DNA is TGTGCCTGCCGGGACAGCTCCTACGAGCAGTACTTC.